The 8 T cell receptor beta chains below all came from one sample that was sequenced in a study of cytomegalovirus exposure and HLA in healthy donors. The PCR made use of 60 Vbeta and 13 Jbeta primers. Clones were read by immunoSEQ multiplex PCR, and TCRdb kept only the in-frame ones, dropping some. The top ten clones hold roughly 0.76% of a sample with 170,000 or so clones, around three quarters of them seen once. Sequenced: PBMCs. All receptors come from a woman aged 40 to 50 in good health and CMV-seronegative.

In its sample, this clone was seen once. CDR3 DNA sequence: TGTGCCAGCAGTTTGGACACCCCTGGGGCCAACGTCCTGACTTTC. It codes for CASSLDTPGANVLTF. This sequence joins TRBV28 and TRBJ2-6; tentatively, D is TRBD1 (5 bases). The CDR3 has 15 residues. Trimming removed 3 bases from V and 2 bases from J, with 8 bases in between. CDR1 and CDR2 from the germline V gene are MDHEN and SYDVKM.

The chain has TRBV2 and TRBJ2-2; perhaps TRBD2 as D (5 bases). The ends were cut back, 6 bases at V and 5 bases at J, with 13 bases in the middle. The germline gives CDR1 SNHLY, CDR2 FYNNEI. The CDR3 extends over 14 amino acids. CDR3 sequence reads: CASSRLGDTGELFF. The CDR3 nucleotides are TGTGCCAGCAGCCGGCTCGGGGATACCGGGGAGCTGTTTTTT.

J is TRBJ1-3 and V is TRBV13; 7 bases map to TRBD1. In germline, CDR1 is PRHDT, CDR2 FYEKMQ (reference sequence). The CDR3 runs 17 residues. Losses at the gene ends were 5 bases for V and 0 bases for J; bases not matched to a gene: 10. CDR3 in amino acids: CASSRYRGRISGNTIYF. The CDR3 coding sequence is TGTGCCAGCAGCAGATACAGGGGCCGGATCTCTGGAAACACCATATATTTT. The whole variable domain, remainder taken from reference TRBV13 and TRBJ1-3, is AAGVIQSPRHLIKEKRETATLKCYPIPRHDTVYWYQQGPGQDPQFLISFYEKMQSDKGSIPDRFSAQQFSDYHSELNMSSLELGDSALYFCASSRYRGRISGNTIYFGEGSWLTVV.

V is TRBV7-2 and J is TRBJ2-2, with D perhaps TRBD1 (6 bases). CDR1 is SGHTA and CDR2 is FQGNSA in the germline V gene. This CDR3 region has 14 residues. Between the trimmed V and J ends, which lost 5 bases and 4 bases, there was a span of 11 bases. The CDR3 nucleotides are TGTGCCAGCAGCCATAGGACAGTCACCGGGGAGCTGTTTTTT. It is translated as CASSHRTVTGELFF.

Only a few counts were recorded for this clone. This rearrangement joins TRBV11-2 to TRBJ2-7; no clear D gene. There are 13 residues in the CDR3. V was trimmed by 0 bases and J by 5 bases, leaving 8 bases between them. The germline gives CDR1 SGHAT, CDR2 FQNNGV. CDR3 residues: CASSLDSFHEQYF. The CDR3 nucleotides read TGTGCCAGCAGCTTAGACAGTTTTCACGAGCAGTACTTC. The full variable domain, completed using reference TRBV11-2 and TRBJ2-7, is EAGVAQSPRYKIIEKRQSVAFWCNPISGHATLYWYQQILGQGPKLLIQFQNNGVVDDSQLPKDRFSAERLKGVDSTLKIQPAKLEDSAVYLCASSLDSFHEQYFGPGTRLTVT.

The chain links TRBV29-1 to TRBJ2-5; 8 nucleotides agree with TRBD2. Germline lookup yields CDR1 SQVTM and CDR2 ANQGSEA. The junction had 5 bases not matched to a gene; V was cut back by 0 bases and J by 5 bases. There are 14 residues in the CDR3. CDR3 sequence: CSVEESTSDETQYF. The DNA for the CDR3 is TGCAGCGTTGAAGAATCGACTAGCGATGAGACCCAGTACTTC.

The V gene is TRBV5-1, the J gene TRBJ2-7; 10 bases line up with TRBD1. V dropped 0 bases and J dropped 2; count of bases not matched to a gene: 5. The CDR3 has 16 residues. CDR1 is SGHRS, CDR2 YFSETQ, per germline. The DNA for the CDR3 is TGCGCCAGCAGCTTGGTTTGGACAGGGGGGGCCTACGAGCAGTACTTC. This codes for CASSLVWTGGAYEQYF.

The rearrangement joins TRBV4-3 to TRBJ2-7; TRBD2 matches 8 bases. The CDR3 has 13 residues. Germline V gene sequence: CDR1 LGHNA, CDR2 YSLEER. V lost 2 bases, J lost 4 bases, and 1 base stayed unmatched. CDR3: CASSQLAGYEQYF. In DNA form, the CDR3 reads TGCGCCAGCAGCCAACTAGCGGGTTACGAGCAGTACTTC.